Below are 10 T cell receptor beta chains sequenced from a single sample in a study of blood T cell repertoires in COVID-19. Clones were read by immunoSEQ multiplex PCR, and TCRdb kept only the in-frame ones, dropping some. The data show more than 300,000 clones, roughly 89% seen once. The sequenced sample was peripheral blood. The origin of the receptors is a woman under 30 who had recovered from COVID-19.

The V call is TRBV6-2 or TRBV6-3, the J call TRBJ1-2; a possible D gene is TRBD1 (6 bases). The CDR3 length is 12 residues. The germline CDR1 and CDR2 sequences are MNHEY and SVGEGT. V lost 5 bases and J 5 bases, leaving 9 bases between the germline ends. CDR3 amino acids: CASSDTGYGYTF. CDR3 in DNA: TGTGCCAGCAGTGACACAGGGTATGGCTACACCTTC.

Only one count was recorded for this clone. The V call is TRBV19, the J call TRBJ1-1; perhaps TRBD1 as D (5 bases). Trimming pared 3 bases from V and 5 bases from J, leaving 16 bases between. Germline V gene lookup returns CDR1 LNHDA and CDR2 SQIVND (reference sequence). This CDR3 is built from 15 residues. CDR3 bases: TGTGCCAGTAGTATTAAGTGGCAGGGTTTGACTGAAGCTTTCTTT. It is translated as CASSIKWQGLTEAFF.

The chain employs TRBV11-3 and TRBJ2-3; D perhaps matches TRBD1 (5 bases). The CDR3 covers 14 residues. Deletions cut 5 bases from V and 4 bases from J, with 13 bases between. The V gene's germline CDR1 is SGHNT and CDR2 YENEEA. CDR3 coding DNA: TGTGCCAGCAGCGAGCAGGGTTTCGCAGATACGCAGTATTTT. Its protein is CASSEQGFADTQYF.

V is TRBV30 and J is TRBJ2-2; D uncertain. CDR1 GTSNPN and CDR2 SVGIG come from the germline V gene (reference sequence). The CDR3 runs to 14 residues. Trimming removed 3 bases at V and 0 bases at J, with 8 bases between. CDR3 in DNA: TGTGCCTGGAGGGCCATTTCGAACACCGGGGAGCTGTTTTTT. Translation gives CAWRAISNTGELFF.

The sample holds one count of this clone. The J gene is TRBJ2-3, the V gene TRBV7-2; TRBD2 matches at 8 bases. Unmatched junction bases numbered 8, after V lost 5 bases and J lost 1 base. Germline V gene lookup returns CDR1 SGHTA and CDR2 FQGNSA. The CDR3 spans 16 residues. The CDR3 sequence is CASSPGRGGGTDTQYF. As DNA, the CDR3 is TGTGCCAGCAGCCCCGGGAGGGGTGGGGGCACAGATACGCAGTATTTT. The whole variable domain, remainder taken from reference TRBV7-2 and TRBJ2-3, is GAGVSQSPSNKVTEKGKDVELRCDPISGHTALYWYRQSLGQGLEFLIYFQGNSAPDKSGLPSDRFSAERTGGSVSTLTIQRTQQEDSAVYLCASSPGRGGGTDTQYFGPGTRLTVL.

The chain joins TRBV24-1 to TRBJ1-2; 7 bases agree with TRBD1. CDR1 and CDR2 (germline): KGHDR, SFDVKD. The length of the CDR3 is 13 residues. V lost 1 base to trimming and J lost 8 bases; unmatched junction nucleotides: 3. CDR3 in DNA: TGTGCCACCAGTGATTTTGCAGGGGGAGGCTACACCTTC. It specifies CATSDFAGGGYTF.

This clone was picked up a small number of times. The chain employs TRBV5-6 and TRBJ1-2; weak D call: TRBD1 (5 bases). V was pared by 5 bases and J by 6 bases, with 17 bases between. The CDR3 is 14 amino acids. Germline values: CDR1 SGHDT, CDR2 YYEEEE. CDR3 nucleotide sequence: TGTGCCAGCAGTCCCGACCCCAGGGATCATGGCTACACCTTC. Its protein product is CASSPDPRDHGYTF.

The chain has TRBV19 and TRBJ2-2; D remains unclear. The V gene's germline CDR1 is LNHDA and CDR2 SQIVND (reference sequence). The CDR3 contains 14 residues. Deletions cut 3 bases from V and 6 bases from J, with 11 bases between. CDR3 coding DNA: TGTGCCAGTAGTATTAGACTCCAATCCGGGGAGCTGTTTTTT. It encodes CASSIRLQSGELFF.

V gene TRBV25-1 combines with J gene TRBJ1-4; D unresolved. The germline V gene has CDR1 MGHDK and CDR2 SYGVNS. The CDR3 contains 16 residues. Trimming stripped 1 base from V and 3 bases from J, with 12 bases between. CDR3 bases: TGTGCCAGCAGTGAATTCGCGGCTCGGCCTAATGAAAAACTGTTTTTT. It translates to CASSEFAARPNEKLFF.

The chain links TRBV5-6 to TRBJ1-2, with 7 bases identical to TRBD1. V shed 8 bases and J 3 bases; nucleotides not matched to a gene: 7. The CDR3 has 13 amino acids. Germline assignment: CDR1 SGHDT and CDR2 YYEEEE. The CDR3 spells CASTTGADYGYTF. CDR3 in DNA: TGTGCCAGTACTACAGGGGCTGACTATGGCTACACCTTC.